This T cell receptor beta chain was recovered during a study of cytomegalovirus exposure and HLA in healthy donors. Overall study results and limits: Later examination showed HLA-associated TCR beta chains had greater clonal expansion than equally common others. Among immune exposure information, only CMV serostatus was available. Accurate prediction of most subjects' HLA-A and HLA-B alleles from TCR beta sequences was reported. Earlier analysis yielded a pattern in which most TCR beta V segments were productive about 87% or about 30% of the time.

Worth noting for this clone: The antigen is undetermined.

PCR amplification relied on 60 Vbeta primers (plus 13 Jbeta primers). Sequencing was performed with immunoSEQ multiplex PCR; in TCRdb, only in-frame clones are kept and a portion is missing. The repertoire holds a few hundred thousand clones, with more than 65% as singletons. V was cut by 1 base and J by 5 bases, with 14 bases left in between. The CDR3 covers 16 residues. From germline, CDR1 is SEHNR and CDR2 FQNEAQ (reference sequence). Source material: PBMCs. This TCR was recovered from a woman aged 30 to 39 in good health and CMV-seronegative. This chain connects TRBV7-9 to TRBJ1-4, with D perhaps TRBD1 (5 bases). The CDR3 nucleotides read TGTGCCAGCAGCTTAGGGCTGGGAAAGGGGAATGAAAAACTGTTTTTT. Amino acids: CASSLGLGKGNEKLFF.